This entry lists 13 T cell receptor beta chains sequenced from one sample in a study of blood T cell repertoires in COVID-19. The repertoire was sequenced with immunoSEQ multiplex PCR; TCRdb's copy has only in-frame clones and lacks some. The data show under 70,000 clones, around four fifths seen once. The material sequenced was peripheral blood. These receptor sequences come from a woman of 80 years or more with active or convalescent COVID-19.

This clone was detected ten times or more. The CDR3 nucleotides are TGCGCCAGCCGCCTAATGGCAGGGGGTGCGGGAGGGCAGTACTTC. It encodes CASRLMAGGAGGQYF. V usage is TRBV5-1 and J usage is TRBJ2-7, with a weak D call TRBD2 (8 bases). V dropped 7 bases and J dropped 9 bases, with 26 bases sitting between them. The CDR3 has 15 amino acids. The germline CDR1 and CDR2 sequences are SGHRS and YFSETQ.

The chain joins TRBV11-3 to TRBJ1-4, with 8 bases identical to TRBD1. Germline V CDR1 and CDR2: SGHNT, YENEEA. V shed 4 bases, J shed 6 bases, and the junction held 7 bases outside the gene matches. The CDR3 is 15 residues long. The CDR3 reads CASSSGQGADEKLFF. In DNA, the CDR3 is TGTGCCAGCAGCTCTGGACAGGGAGCGGATGAAAAACTGTTTTTT.

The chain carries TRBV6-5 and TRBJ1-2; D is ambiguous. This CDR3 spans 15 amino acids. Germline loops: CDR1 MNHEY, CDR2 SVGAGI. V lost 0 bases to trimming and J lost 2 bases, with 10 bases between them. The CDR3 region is CASSYSSSKNYGYTF. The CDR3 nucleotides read TGTGCCAGCAGTTACTCGAGTAGTAAGAACTATGGCTACACCTTC.

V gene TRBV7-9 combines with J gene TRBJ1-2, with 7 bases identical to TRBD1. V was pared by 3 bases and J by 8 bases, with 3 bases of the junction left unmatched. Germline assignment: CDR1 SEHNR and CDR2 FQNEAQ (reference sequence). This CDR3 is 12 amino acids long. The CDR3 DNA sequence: TGTGCCAGCAGCTTTACAGGGGACGGCTACACCTTC. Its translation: CASSFTGDGYTF.

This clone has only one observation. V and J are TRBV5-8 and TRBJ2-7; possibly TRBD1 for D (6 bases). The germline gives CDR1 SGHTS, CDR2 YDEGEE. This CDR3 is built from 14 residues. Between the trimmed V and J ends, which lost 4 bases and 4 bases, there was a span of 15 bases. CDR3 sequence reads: CASSNPGQIYEQYF. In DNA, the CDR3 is TGTGCCAGCAGCAATCCGGGACAAATTTACGAGCAGTACTTC.

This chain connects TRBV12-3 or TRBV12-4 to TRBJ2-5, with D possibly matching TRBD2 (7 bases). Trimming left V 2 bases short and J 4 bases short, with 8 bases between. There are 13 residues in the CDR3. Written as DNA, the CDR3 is TGTGCCAGCAGTTTAAGGGGGGGAGAGACCCAGTACTTC. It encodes CASSLRGGETQYF.

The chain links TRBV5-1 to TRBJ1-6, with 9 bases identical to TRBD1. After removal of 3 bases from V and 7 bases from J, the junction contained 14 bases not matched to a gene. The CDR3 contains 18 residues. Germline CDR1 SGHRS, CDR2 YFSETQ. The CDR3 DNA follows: TGCGCCAGCAGCTCCGGGACAGGGCCCGCTGGGGGGAATTCACCCCTCCACTTT. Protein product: CASSSGTGPAGGNSPLHF.

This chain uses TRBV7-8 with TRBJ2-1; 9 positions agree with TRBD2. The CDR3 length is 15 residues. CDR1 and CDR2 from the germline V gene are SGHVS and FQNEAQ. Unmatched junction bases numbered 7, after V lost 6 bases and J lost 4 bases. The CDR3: CASSSSGGLYNEQFF. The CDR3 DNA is TGTGCCAGCAGTTCGAGCGGGGGGTTATACAATGAGCAGTTCTTC.

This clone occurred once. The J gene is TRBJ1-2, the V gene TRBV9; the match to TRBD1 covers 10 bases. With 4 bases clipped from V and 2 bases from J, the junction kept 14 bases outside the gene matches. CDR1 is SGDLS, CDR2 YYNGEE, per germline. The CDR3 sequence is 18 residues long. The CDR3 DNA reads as TGTGCCAGCAGCCCCCGTCTAGGGGACAGGGGTGCAAACTATGGCTACACCTTC. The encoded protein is CASSPRLGDRGANYGYTF.

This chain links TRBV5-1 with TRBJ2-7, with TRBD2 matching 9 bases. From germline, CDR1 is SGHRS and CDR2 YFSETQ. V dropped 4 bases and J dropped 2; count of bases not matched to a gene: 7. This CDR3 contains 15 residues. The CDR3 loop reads CASSLSGGGPYEQYF. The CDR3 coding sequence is TGCGCCAGCAGCCTTAGCGGGGGTGGGCCCTACGAGCAGTACTTC.

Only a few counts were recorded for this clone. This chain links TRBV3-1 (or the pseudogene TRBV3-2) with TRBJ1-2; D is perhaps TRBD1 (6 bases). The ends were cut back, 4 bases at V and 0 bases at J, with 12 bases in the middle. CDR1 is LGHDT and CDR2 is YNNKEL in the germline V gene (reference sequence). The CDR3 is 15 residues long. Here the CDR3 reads CASSPRDISNYGYTF. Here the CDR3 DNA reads TGTGCCAGCAGCCCCCGGGACATTTCTAACTATGGCTACACCTTC.

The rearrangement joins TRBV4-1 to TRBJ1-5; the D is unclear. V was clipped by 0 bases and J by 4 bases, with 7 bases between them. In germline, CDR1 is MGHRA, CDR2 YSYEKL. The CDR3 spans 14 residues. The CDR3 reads CASSQDPHNQPQHF. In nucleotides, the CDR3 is TGCGCCAGCAGCCAAGATCCCCATAATCAGCCCCAGCATTTT.

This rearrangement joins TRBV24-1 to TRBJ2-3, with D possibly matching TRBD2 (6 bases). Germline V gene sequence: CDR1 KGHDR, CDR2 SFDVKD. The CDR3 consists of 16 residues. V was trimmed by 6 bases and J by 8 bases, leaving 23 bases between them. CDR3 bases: TGTGCCACCAGTCAACCCCGGGGGAGCCCCAATGGTACGCAGTATTTT. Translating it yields CATSQPRGSPNGTQYF.